This is a list of T cell receptor beta chains from one sample in a study of T cell responses to AZD1222 COVID-19 vaccine. The protocol was immunoSEQ multiplex PCR, while the TCRdb copy is restricted to in-frame clones and leaves out a portion. There are some 54,000 clones in the sample; 87% occur only once, and roughly 4% lies in the top ten. Sequencing was performed on peripheral blood, taken on day 0 of AZD1222 vaccination. The receptors were gathered from an adult in good health. The CDR3 runs from the conserved cysteine through the conserved F or W. A D gene is named only where the DNA matches it firmly. Where a row states a size, it is once, few, many or the class of an expanded clone; other rows omit it.

DNA,CDR3,D,V,length,J,size
TGTGCCAGCAGCGGCGGACAGGGGGCTTACAATGAGCAGTTCTTC,CASSGGQGAYNEQFF,TRBD1,TRBV9,15,TRBJ2-1,.
TGTGCCTGGAGTGGGGCTAGCGGCTCCACCGGGGAGCTGTTTTTT,CAWSGASGSTGELFF,TRBD2,TRBV30,15,TRBJ2-2,.
TGTGCCAGCAGCTCTACCGGCACCTATGGCTACACCTTC,CASSSTGTYGYTF,.,TRBV28,13,TRBJ1-2,.
TGCGCCAGCAGCCACTCCTTAGCGGGGGGGCCCACAGATACGCAGTATTTT,CASSHSLAGGPTDTQYF,TRBD2,TRBV5-1,17,TRBJ2-3,.
TGTGCCAGCAGTTACTTCGAACAGGTTGGCTGGGAGACCCAGTACTTC,CASSYFEQVGWETQYF,.,TRBV6-5,16,TRBJ2-5,few
TGTGCCAGCTCAGCGACAGGGCTTAATGAAGCTTTCTTT,CASSATGLNEAFF,TRBD1,TRBV18,13,TRBJ1-1,.
TGTGCCAGCAGCCGACAGGGGAGCTATGGCTACACCTTC,CASSRQGSYGYTF,TRBD1,TRBV6-5,13,TRBJ1-2,.
TGTGCCAGTAGTATGCAGGCTGTACTAACCTACGAGCAGTACTTC,CASSMQAVLTYEQYF,.,TRBV19,15,TRBJ2-7,.
TGTGCCAGCAGTTCGGGACCGTCCACACCCTATGGCTACACCTTC,CASSSGPSTPYGYTF,.,TRBV28,15,TRBJ1-2,.
TGTGCCAGTAGTAAGGGCACCTCCCCCGGGTCGTCCGGGGAGGCCCAGCATTTT,CASSKGTSPGSSGEAQHF,.,TRBV19,18,TRBJ1-5,once
TGTGCCAGCAGTTATGACAGGGAACCTTTCTTT,CASSYDREPFF,TRBD1,TRBV6-2/TRBV6-3,11,TRBJ1-1,.
TGCGCCAGCAGCCATCCGACTGACGGGGGGGAAGAGACCCAGTACTTC,CASSHPTDGGEETQYF,TRBD2,TRBV4-1,16,TRBJ2-5,.
TGTGCCAGCAGTTACTCGGTCAGGGAGATTCAAGAGACCCAGTACTTC,CASSYSVREIQETQYF,.,TRBV6-2/TRBV6-3,16,TRBJ2-5,.
TGTGCCAGCAGATACGGCAGTTTAGTCTACGAGCAGTACTTC,CASRYGSLVYEQYF,.,TRBV6-5,14,TRBJ2-7,.
TGTGCCAGCAGCTTAGCTCGACAGGGTGGCAATCAGCCCCAGCATTTT,CASSLARQGGNQPQHF,TRBD1,TRBV7-8,16,TRBJ1-5,.
TGTGCCAGCACTAATAGTGTCTACGAGCAGTACTTC,CASTNSVYEQYF,.,TRBV7-2,12,TRBJ2-7,.
TGTGCCATCAGTGTCGGGGGGGGGTACAATGAGCAGTTCTTC,CAISVGGGYNEQFF,TRBD2,TRBV10-3,14,TRBJ2-1,.